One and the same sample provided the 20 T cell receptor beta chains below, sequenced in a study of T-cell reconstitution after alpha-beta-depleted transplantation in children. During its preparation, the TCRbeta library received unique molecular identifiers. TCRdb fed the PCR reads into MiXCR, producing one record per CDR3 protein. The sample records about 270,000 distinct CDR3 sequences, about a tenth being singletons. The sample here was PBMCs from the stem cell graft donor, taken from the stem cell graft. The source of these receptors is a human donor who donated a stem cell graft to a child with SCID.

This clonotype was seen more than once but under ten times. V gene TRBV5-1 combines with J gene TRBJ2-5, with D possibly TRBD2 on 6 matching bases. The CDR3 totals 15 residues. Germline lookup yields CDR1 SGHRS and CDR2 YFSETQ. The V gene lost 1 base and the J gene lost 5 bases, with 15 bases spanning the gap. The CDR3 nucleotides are TGCGCCAGCAGCTTGACTAGCTTTCAGTCGGAGACCCAGTACTTC. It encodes CASSLTSFQSETQYF.

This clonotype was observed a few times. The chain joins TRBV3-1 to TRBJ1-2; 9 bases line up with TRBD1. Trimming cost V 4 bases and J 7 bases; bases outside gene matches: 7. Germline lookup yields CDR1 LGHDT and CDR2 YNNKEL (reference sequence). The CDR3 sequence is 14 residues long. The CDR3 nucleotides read TGTGCCAGCAGCCCCCGGGACAGGGCTCTTGGCTACACCTTC. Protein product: CASSPRDRALGYTF.

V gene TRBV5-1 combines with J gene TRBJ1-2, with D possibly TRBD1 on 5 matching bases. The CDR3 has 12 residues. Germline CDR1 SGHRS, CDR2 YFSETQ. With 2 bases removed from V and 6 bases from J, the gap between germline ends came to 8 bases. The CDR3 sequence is CASSFQGNGYTF. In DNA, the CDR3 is TGCGCCAGCAGCTTCCAGGGAAATGGCTACACCTTC.

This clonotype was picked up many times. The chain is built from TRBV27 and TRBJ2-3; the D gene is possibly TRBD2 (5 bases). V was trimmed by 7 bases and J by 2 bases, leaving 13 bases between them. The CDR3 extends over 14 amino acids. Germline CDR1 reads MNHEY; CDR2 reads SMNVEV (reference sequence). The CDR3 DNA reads TGTGCCAGCATGAAGTGGGGAGACACAGATACGCAGTATTTT. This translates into CASMKWGDTDTQYF.

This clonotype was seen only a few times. The CDR3 sequence is CASRRDLGNQPQHF. In DNA form, the CDR3 reads TGCGCCAGCAGACGGGACCTGGGGAATCAGCCCCAGCATTTT. The chain carries TRBV5-1 and TRBJ1-5; D is perhaps TRBD1 (5 bases). V lost 5 bases and J 4 bases, leaving 13 bases between the germline ends. The CDR3 is made up of 14 amino acids. In germline, CDR1 is SGHRS, CDR2 YFSETQ.

The DNA of the CDR3 is TGTGCCACTGGAGCTTCAGGATCTTACACAGATACGCAGTATTTT. Translation gives CATGASGSYTDTQYF. The V gene is TRBV15, the J gene TRBJ2-3, with D hard to call. This CDR3 is 15 amino acids long. Germline V gene lookup returns CDR1 LNHNV and CDR2 YYDKDF (reference sequence). Trimming shortened V by 9 bases and J by 2 bases, and 18 bases separated the two germline ends.

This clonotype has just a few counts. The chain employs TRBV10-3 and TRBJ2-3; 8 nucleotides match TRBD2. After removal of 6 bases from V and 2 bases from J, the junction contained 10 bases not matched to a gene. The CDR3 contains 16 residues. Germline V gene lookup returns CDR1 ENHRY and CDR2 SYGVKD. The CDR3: CAISMGGGGTTDTQYF. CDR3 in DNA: TGTGCCATCAGCATGGGGGGCGGGGGGACCACAGATACGCAGTATTTT.

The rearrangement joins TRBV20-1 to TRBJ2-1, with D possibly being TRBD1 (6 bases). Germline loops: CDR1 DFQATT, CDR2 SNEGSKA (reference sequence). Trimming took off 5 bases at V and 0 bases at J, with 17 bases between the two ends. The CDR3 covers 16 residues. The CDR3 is CSARPADRNSYNEQFF. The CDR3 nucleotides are TGCAGTGCTCGTCCCGCCGACAGGAACTCCTACAATGAGCAGTTCTTC.

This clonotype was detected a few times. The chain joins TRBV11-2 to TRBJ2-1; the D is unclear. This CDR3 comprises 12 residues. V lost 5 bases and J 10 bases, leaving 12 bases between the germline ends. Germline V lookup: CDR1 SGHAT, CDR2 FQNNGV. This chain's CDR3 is CASSLHGREQFF. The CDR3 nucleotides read TGTGCCAGCAGCCTCCACGGACGCGAGCAGTTCTTC.

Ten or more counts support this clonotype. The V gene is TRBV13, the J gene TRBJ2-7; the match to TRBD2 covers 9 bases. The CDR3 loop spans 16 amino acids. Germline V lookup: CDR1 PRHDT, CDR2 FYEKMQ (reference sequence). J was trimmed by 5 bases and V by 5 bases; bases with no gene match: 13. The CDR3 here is CASSQWGRGGNNEQYF. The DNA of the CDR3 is TGTGCCAGCAGCCAATGGGGGCGGGGGGGCAACAACGAGCAGTACTTC. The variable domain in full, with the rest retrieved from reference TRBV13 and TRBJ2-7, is AAGVIQSPRHLIKEKRETATLKCYPIPRHDTVYWYQQGPGQDPQFLISFYEKMQSDKGSIPDRFSAQQFSDYHSELNMSSLELGDSALYFCASSQWGRGGNNEQYFGPGTRLTVT.

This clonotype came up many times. CDR3 amino acids: CASSHPGQRETQYF. Written as DNA, the CDR3 is TGTGCCAGCAGTCACCCGGGACAGAGGGAGACCCAGTACTTC. V usage is TRBV12-3 or TRBV12-4 and J usage is TRBJ2-5; 7 bases line up with TRBD1. There are 14 residues in the CDR3. V trimming: 5 bases; J trimming: 5 bases; junction bases outside the gene matches: 8.

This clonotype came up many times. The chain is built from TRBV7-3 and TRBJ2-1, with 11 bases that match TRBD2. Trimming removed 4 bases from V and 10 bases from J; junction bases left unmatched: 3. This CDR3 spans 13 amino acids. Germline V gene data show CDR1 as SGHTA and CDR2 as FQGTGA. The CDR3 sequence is CASSSRTSGEQFF. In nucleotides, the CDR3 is TGTGCCAGCAGCTCCCGGACTAGCGGGGAGCAGTTCTTC.

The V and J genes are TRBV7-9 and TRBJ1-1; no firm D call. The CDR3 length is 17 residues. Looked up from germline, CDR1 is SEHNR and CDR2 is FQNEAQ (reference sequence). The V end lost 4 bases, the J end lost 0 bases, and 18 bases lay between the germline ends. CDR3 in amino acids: CASSSDSRGWVNTEAFF. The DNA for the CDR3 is TGTGCCAGCAGCTCCGATTCGCGGGGTTGGGTGAACACTGAAGCTTTCTTT.

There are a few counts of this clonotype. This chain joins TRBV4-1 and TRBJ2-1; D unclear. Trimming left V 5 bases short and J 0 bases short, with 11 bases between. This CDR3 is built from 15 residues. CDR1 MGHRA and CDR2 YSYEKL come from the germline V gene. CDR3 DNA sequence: TGCGCCAGCAGCGCCCTCCAATCCTCCTACAATGAGCAGTTCTTC. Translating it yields CASSALQSSYNEQFF.

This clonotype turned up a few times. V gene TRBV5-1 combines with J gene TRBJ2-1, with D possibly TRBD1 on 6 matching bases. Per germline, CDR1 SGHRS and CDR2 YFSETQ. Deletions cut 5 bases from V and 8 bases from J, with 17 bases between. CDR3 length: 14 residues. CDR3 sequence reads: CASSGQLEFDEQFF. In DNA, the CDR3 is TGCGCCAGCAGTGGACAGCTGGAATTCGATGAGCAGTTCTTC.

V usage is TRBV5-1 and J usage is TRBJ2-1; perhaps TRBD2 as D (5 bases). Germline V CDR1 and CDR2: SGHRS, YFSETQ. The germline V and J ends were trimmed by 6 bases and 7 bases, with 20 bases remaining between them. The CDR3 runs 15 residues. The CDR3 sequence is CASNTSGVVLNEQFF. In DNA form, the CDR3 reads TGCGCCAGCAACACGTCCGGGGTAGTCCTTAATGAGCAGTTCTTC.

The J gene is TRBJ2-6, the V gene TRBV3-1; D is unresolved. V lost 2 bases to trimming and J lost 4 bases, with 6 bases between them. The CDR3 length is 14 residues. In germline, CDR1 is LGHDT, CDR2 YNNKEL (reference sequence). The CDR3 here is CASSQLNGANVLTF. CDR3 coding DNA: TGTGCCAGCAGCCAACTGAACGGGGCCAACGTCCTGACTTTC.

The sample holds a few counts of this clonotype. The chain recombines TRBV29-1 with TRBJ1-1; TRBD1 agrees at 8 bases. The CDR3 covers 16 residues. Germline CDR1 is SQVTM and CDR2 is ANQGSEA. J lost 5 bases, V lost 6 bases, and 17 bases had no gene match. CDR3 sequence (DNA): TGCAGCGTCCCCGGCGGGAGCTGGACAGGGTGGACTGAAGCTTTCTTT. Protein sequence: CSVPGGSWTGWTEAFF.

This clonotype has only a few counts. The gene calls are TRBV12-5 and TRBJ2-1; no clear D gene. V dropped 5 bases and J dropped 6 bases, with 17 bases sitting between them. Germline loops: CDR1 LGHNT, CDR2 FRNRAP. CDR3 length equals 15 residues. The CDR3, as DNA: TGTGCTAGTGGTCCGTCCCTGGTCCAACTCAATGAGCAGTTCTTC. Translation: CASGPSLVQLNEQFF. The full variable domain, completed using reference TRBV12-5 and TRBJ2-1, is DARVTQTPRHKVTEMGQEVTMRCQPILGHNTVFWYRQTMMQGLELLAYFRNRAPLDDSGMPKDRFSAEMPDATLATLKIQPSEPRDSAVYFCASGPSLVQLNEQFFGPGTRLTVL.

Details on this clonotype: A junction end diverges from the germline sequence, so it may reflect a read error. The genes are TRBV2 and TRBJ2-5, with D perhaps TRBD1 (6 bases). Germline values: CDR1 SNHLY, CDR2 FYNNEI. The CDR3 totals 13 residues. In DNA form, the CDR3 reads TGTGCCAGCTGTTTACAGGGCCAAGGGACCCAGTACTTC. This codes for CASCLQGQGTQYF.